Listed below are T cell receptor beta chains from one sample, sequenced in a study of T cell responses to AZD1222 COVID-19 vaccine. Here immunoSEQ multiplex PCR was the method, and the copy in TCRdb shows in-frame clones only, minus some. The table shows about 110,000 clones, with around 90% occurring only once. The sample consisted of peripheral blood, taken on day 0 of AZD1222 vaccination. All receptors come from an adult in good health. CDR3s include the opening cysteine and the closing phenylalanine or tryptophan. A D gene is named only where the DNA matches it firmly. Expanded clones get a size class; other rows say once, few or many, or leave the size out.

abundance	v_gene	d_gene	j_gene	CDR3aa	CDR3nt
.	TRBV6-5	.	TRBJ2-6	CASRDSGANVLTF	TGTGCCAGCAGGGACTCTGGGGCCAACGTCCTGACTTTC
few	TRBV7-2	TRBD2	TRBJ2-3	CASSPQRGGTDTQYF	TGTGCCAGCAGCCCCCAGCGGGGGGGCACAGATACGCAGTATTTT
.	TRBV28	.	TRBJ1-5	CASSQGFYQPQHF	TGTGCCAGCAGCCAAGGCTTCTATCAGCCCCAGCATTTT
.	TRBV5-1	.	TRBJ2-2	CASSSGGDTGELFF	TGCGCCAGCAGCTCCGGAGGTGATACCGGGGAGCTGTTTTTT
.	TRBV5-6	.	TRBJ1-1	CASSLAGPLMNTEAFF	TGTGCCAGCAGCTTGGCAGGACCCCTTATGAACACTGAAGCTTTCTTT
.	TRBV19	TRBD1	TRBJ1-6	CASSRRPTGGGSPLHF	TGTGCCAGTAGTCGTAGACCGACAGGGGGCGGTTCACCCCTCCACTTT
.	TRBV28	.	TRBJ2-3	CASSLSQGLLDTQYF	TGTGCCAGCAGTTTAAGCCAGGGACTCTTAGATACGCAGTATTTT
.	TRBV7-9	TRBD1	TRBJ1-1	CASSYYDRGGTEAFF	TGTGCCAGCAGCTACTACGACAGGGGAGGGACTGAAGCTTTCTTT
.	TRBV19	.	TRBJ2-6	CASRGPGANVLTF	TGTGCCAGTAGGGGGCCCGGGGCCAACGTCCTGACTTTC
.	TRBV5-1	.	TRBJ2-7	CASSLVGSPYEQYF	TGCGCCAGCAGCTTGGTAGGGAGTCCCTACGAGCAGTACTTC
.	TRBV5-1	TRBD1	TRBJ2-7	CASSLVPGQGYEQYF	TGCGCCAGCAGCTTGGTCCCGGGACAGGGGTACGAGCAGTACTTC
.	TRBV9	.	TRBJ2-7	CASSVGVGPGEQYF	TGTGCCAGCAGCGTAGGGGTGGGGCCTGGCGAGCAGTACTTC
.	TRBV5-1	.	TRBJ1-2	CASSLRSGTDNYGYTF	TGCGCCAGCAGCTTACGGTCCGGGACGGATAACTATGGCTACACCTTC
.	TRBV6-5	TRBD2	TRBJ2-1	CASSRGLVAGNEQFF	TGTGCCAGCAGCAGGGGACTAGTGGCCGGCAATGAGCAGTTCTTC
.	TRBV4-2	.	TRBJ1-4	CASSQEGGQDEKLFF	TGTGCCAGCAGCCAAGAGGGGGGTCAGGATGAAAAACTGTTTTTT
.	TRBV5-1	.	TRBJ1-6	CASSPRELRANSPLHF	TGCGCCAGCAGCCCTCGGGAACTAAGGGCTAATTCACCCCTCCACTTT
.	TRBV29-1	TRBD2	TRBJ2-1	CSVEEREQSSYNEQFF	TGCAGCGTTGAAGAGCGGGAGCAAAGCTCCTACAATGAGCAGTTCTTC
.	TRBV2	.	TRBJ2-1	CASTAGRSFNEQFF	TGTGCCAGCACCGCGGGACGTAGTTTTAATGAGCAGTTCTTC